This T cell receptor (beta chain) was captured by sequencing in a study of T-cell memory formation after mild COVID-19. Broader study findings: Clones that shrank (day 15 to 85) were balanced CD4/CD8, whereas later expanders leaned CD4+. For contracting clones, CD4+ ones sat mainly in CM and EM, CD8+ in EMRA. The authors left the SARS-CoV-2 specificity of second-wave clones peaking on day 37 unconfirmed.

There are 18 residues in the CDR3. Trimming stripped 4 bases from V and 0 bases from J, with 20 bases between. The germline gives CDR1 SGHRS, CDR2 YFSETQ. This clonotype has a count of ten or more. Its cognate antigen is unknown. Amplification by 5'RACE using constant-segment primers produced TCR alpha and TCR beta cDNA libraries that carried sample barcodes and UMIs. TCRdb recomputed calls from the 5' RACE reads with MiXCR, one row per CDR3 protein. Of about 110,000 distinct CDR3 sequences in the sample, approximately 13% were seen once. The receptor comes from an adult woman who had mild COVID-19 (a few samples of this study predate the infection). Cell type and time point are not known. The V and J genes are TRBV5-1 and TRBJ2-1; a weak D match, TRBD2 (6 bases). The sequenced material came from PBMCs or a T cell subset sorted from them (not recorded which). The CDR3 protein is CASSPSRYGSSSYNEQFF. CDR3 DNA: TGCGCCAGCAGCCCAAGCCGGTACGGGAGTAGCTCCTACAATGAGCAGTTCTTC.